These 5 T cell receptor beta chains share one sample of origin, sequenced in a study of shared clonotypes between healthy human individuals. TCRdb's table, derived via immunoSEQ multiplex PCR, lists solely in-frame clones and lacks some. The sample holds roughly 2.5 million clones; about 92% are singletons and the top ten take about 0.13%. Sequencing was performed on naive CD4+ T cells sorted from blood. Specified subset: CD45RA+ positively selected. These receptors came from a man between 18 and 35 years old in good health.

The J gene is TRBJ2-6, the V gene TRBV5-6, with D perhaps matching TRBD2 (5 bases). Trimming stripped 4 bases from V and 0 bases from J, with 8 bases between. Looked up from germline, CDR1 is SGHDT and CDR2 is YYEEEE. The CDR3 is 15 amino acids. The CDR3 protein is CASSRRDSGANVLTF. The CDR3 nucleotides read TGTGCCAGCAGCCGACGGGACTCTGGGGCCAACGTCCTGACTTTC.

This sequence joins TRBV5-4 and TRBJ1-4; tentatively, D is TRBD1 (6 bases). CDR3 size: 15 residues. Trimming stripped 4 bases from V and 8 bases from J, with 18 bases between. Germline assignment: CDR1 SGHNT and CDR2 YYREEE (reference sequence). The CDR3 DNA is TGTGCCAGCAGCCCGGGTGGACAGCCAATGGAAAAACTGTTTTTT. This translates into CASSPGGQPMEKLFF.

The V and J genes are TRBV9 and TRBJ1-2; TRBD1 aligns across 9 bases. Per the germline V gene, CDR1 is SGDLS and CDR2 is YYNGEE. The CDR3 sequence is 15 residues long. The J segment lost 8 bases and the V segment lost 4 bases, leaving 12 bases of the junction unmatched. This chain's CDR3 is CASSRDLTGGRGYTF. CDR3 coding DNA: TGTGCCAGCAGCCGAGATTTAACAGGGGGCCGGGGCTACACCTTC.

The chain uses TRBV6-5 and TRBJ1-1; D is ambiguous. This CDR3 has 13 residues. V dropped 7 bases and J dropped 4 bases, with 13 bases sitting between them. In germline, CDR1 is MNHEY, CDR2 SVGAGI. CDR3 region: CASKTGRSTEAFF. As DNA, the CDR3 is TGTGCCAGCAAGACCGGACGGTCCACTGAAGCTTTCTTT.

This clone was counted a few times. The sample carries other DNA sequences with the same CDR3. The gene calls are TRBV30 and TRBJ1-5; D call uncertain. CDR1 is GTSNPN, CDR2 SVGIG, per germline (reference sequence). This CDR3 has 12 residues. Trimming took off 2 bases at V and 7 bases at J, with 9 bases between the two ends. In DNA form, the CDR3 reads TGTGCCTGGAGTCCGACGGGCCAGCCCCAGCATTTT. Amino acid sequence: CAWSPTGQPQHF.